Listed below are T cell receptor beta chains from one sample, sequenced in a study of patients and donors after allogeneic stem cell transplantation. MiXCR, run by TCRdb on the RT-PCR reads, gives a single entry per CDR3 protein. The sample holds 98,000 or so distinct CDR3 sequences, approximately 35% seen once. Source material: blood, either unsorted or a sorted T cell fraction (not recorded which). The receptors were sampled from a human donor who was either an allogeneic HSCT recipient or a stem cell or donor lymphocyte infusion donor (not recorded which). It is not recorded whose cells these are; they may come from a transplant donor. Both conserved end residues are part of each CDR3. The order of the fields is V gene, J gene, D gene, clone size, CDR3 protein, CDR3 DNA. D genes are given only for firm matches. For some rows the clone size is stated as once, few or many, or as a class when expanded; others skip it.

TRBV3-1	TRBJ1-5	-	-	CASSQGTQPQHF	TGTGCCAGCAGCCAAGGGACGCAGCCCCAGCATTTT
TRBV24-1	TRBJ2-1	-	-	CATRGSGAGRGEQFF	TGTGCCACCCGTGGTTCGGGGGCCGGTCGGGGTGAGCAGTTCTTC
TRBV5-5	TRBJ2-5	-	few	CASKSRAETQYF	TGTGCCAGCAAAAGCAGGGCAGAGACCCAGTACTTC
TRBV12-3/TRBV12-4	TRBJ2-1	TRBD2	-	CASSFRREGLKDEQFF	TGTGCCAGCAGTTTCAGGCGGGAGGGCCTAAAGGATGAGCAGTTCTTC
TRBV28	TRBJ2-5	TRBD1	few	CASSLRQGWRQETQYF	TGTGCCAGCAGTTTACGACAGGGATGGAGGCAAGAGACCCAGTACTTC
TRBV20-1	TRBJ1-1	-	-	CSASWGTEAFF	TGCAGTGCTAGTTGGGGGACTGAAGCTTTCTTT
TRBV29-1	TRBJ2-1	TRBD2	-	CSVEGLAGANEQFF	TGCAGCGTTGAAGGACTAGCGGGAGCCAATGAGCAGTTCTTC
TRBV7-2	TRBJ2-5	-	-	CASSLSFRETQYF	TGTGCCAGCAGCTTAAGCTTCAGAGAGACCCAGTACTTC
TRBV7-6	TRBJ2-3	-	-	CASSSAVGAWDTQYF	TGTGCCAGCAGCTCCGCAGTAGGGGCTTGGGATACGCAGTATTTT
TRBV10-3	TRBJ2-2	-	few	CAISDRGNTGELFF	TGTGCCATCAGTGACAGGGGAAACACCGGGGAGCTGTTTTTT
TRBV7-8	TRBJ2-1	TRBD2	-	CASSLPRDSGAAKEQFF	TGTGCCAGCAGCCTACCCCGTGATAGCGGGGCTGCTAAGGAGCAGTTCTTC